A selection of T cell receptor beta chains follows, all from one sample in a study of blood T cells in healthy people across ages. MiXCR was run by TCRdb on the 5' RACE reads, yielding one entry per CDR3 protein. Among roughly 1,500,000 distinct CDR3 sequences, roughly 32% were seen once, and the ten largest hold approximately 10%. Material for sequencing was blood. The receptors shown here come from a woman aged 25 to 39 in good health. The CDR3 runs from the conserved cysteine through the conserved F or W. The D gene is left open where the match is weak. The size of a clone is reported for some rows only, either as once, few or many, or as a class for expanded clones.

cdr3_nt cdr3_aa v_call d_call clone_size j_call
TGCGCCAGCAGCCCCTATGGGGGAATTTCAACAGATACGCAGTATTTT CASSPYGGISTDTQYF TRBV5-1 . . TRBJ2-3
TGTGCCAGCAGCTGGGACGGGGGCAGCAATCAGCCCCAGCATTTT CASSWDGGSNQPQHF TRBV6-1 . once TRBJ1-5
TGTGCCAGCAGACCCCTAGCGGTGAGCACAGATACGCAGTATTTT CASRPLAVSTDTQYF TRBV7-2 TRBD2 . TRBJ2-3
TGTGCCAGCACCCCGGGACAGGGGGCGCTTGGGGCCAACGTCCTGACTTTC CASTPGQGALGANVLTF TRBV12-3/TRBV12-4 TRBD1 few TRBJ2-6
TGTGCCAGCAGTACCCAGAACACCGGGGAGCTGTTTTTT CASSTQNTGELFF TRBV6-1 . few TRBJ2-2
TGTGCCAGCAGCGACCCGGGGAGCCGTGGGGAGCAGTACTTC CASSDPGSRGEQYF TRBV6-2/TRBV6-3 . few TRBJ2-5
TGTGCCAGCAGTCCCCCCGGGACTCAGAAGACCCAGTACTTC CASSPPGTQKTQYF TRBV28 . . TRBJ2-5
TGCAGTGCTAGAGATCCTGCGGCAAGGACCTATGGCTACACCTTC CSARDPAARTYGYTF TRBV20-1 . few TRBJ1-2
TGCGCCAGCAGCCAAGGGGGGGGATTCCGGAACACTGAAGCTTTCTTT CASSQGGGFRNTEAFF TRBV4-1 . . TRBJ1-1
TGTGCCAGCAGTGATAGAACCGGGGAGCTGTTTTTT CASSDRTGELFF TRBV28 . . TRBJ2-2
TGTGCCAGCAGCCGAGGACTAGCGGGAGCCGATGAGCAGTTCTTC CASSRGLAGADEQFF TRBV12-3/TRBV12-4 TRBD2 . TRBJ2-1
TGCAGTGCATTGGACAGACCCAGCTCCTACGAGCAGTACTTC CSALDRPSSYEQYF TRBV20-1 . . TRBJ2-7
TGTGCCAGCAACCTTGGGGCAGCTGAAACTTTCTTT CASNLGAAETFF TRBV6-1 . few TRBJ1-1
TGTGCCAGCAGCCTGGAGGACAGGTTGGTCGGTGATACGCAGTATTTT CASSLEDRLVGDTQYF TRBV14 TRBD1 few TRBJ2-3
TGTGCCAGCAGTCACGGACTAGCGGGAGGAGACACAGATACGCAGTATTTT CASSHGLAGGDTDTQYF TRBV27 TRBD2 . TRBJ2-3
TGCGCCAGCAGCTTGGAAGCGGGGGTTACGGGGGCCCTCCACTTT CASSLEAGVTGALHF TRBV5-1 . . TRBJ1-6
TGCAGTGCTAGAGATCCCGGGGTTGAGAAAAAATCGTTTTTT CSARDPGVEKKSFF TRBV20-1 . few TRBJ1-4
TGTGCCAGCAGTTTATCCGGGACAGCGGCGGCACTAAGTGGCTACACCTTC CASSLSGTAAALSGYTF TRBV27 TRBD1 . TRBJ1-2
TGCAGTGCTACTCTAGACAACTCCTACGAGCAGTACTTC CSATLDNSYEQYF TRBV20-1 . many TRBJ2-7
TGCAGCGTTATTCGTCAGAGCTCCTACAATGAGCAGTTCTTC CSVIRQSSYNEQFF TRBV29-1 . . TRBJ2-1
TGTGCCAGCACGGGCGGGAGCCCCTACAATGAGCAGTTCTTC CASTGGSPYNEQFF TRBV6-1 TRBD2 . TRBJ2-1
TGCAGCGTTGACCCGACGCGCGCTTCGATAGGCACTGAAGCTTTCTTT CSVDPTRASIGTEAFF TRBV29-1 . many TRBJ1-1
TGCAGCGTTGATCGGGACGAGACCCATGAAGCTTTCTTT CSVDRDETHEAFF TRBV29-1 . few TRBJ1-1
TGTGCCAGCAGCCAAGAGGGCCAACAGGACCACGAGCAGTACTTC CASSQEGQQDHEQYF TRBV3-1 . few TRBJ2-7
TGCGCCAGCAGCCCCTCTTTAGCGGGAGCCACAGATACGCAGTATTTT CASSPSLAGATDTQYF TRBV5-1 TRBD2 . TRBJ2-3
TGCGCCAGCAGCCCGGACGAGACGGAGCAGTTCTTC CASSPDETEQFF TRBV5-1 . . TRBJ2-1
TGCAGTGCTAGACCATCGGGCGGCAGACAGGGTTACACCGGGGAGCTGTTTTTT CSARPSGGRQGYTGELFF TRBV20-1 TRBD1 few TRBJ2-2
TGCAGTGCTAGAGTCGGGTTAGCGAAGTCTTTCTACGAGCAGTACTTC CSARVGLAKSFYEQYF TRBV20-1 . . TRBJ2-7
TGTGCCAGCAGTGACCAGGGGGCGGGCACTGAAGCTTTCTTT CASSDQGAGTEAFF TRBV6-4 TRBD1 . TRBJ1-1
TGCAGTGCTCGATTAGGAACCGGAGGGCTGGCCTCCGAGCAGTACTTC CSARLGTGGLASEQYF TRBV20-1 . . TRBJ2-7
TGTGCCAGCAGTAGGAGGGTTGACAATGAGCAGTTCTTC CASSRRVDNEQFF TRBV6-6 . few TRBJ2-1
TGTGCCAGCAGCATCGGACAGGCAGTCCCCATCTACAATGAGCAGTTCTTC CASSIGQAVPIYNEQFF TRBV9 TRBD1 . TRBJ2-1
TGTGCCAGCAGCCAAACTGCTAGCGGGAGCTCCTACGAGCAGTACTTC CASSQTASGSSYEQYF TRBV4-2 TRBD2 few TRBJ2-7
TGCGCCAGCAGCCAAGAGGGAGTTGGGGCCAACGTCCTGACTTTC CASSQEGVGANVLTF TRBV4-1 . many TRBJ2-6
TGCAGTGCTAGGGGACAGGGCCCAGATACGCAGTATTTT CSARGQGPDTQYF TRBV20-1 TRBD1 . TRBJ2-3
TGTGCCAGCAGCCAAGAACCGGGACTAGAGAACACCGGGGAGCTGTTTTTT CASSQEPGLENTGELFF TRBV3-1 TRBD2 few TRBJ2-2
TGTGCCAGCCCAACCAATAACAGAGAAGCTTTCTTT CASPTNNREAFF TRBV18 . few TRBJ1-1
TGTGCCACCAGTTGGAGTAGCGGGAGTAAGACAGATACGCAGTATTTT CATSWSSGSKTDTQYF TRBV24-1 TRBD2 . TRBJ2-3
TGTGCCACCAGTGACCGGGGACCCGCGGGGTCCGGGGAGCTGTTTTTT CATSDRGPAGSGELFF TRBV24-1 . few TRBJ2-2
TGTGCCAGCAACCTAAAACAGGGGGTTGACACCGGGGAGCTGTTTTTT CASNLKQGVDTGELFF TRBV6-6 TRBD1 . TRBJ2-2
TGTGCCAGCAGACAGACAGGGACGAACACTGAAGCTTTCTTT CASRQTGTNTEAFF TRBV3-1 TRBD1 . TRBJ1-1
TGTGCCAGCAGCAAAGGACAGGGTAGGGGCTACACCTTC CASSKGQGRGYTF TRBV21-1 . few TRBJ1-2
TGTGCCAGCAGCCCTACGGGACTAGCGGCCCCCCGGTGGTACAATGAGCAGTTCTTC CASSPTGLAAPRWYNEQFF TRBV14 TRBD2 once TRBJ2-1
TGCGCCAGCAGCGTCGCGGGGATGAGCTCCTACGAGCAGTACTTC CASSVAGMSSYEQYF TRBV5-1 . few TRBJ2-7
TGTGCCAGCAGTGAAGCAGGGCCTAGCTCCTACAATGAGCAGTTCTTC CASSEAGPSSYNEQFF TRBV25-1 . . TRBJ2-1
TGTGCCAGCAGCCGACCGGGACAGAACACAGATACGCAGTATTTT CASSRPGQNTDTQYF TRBV5-4 TRBD1 . TRBJ2-3